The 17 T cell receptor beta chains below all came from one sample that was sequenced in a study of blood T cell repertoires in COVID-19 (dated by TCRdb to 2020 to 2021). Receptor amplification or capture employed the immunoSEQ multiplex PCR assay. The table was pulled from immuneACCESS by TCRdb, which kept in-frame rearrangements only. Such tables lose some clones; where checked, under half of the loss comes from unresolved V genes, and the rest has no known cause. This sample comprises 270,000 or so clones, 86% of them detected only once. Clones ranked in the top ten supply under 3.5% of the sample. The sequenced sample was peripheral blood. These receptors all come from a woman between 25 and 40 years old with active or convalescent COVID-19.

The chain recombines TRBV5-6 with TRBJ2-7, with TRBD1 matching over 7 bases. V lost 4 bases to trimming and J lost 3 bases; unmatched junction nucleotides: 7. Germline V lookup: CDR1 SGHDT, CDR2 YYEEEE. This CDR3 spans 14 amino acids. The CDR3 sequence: CASSLGTAGYEQYF. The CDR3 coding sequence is TGTGCCAGCAGCCTGGGGACAGCAGGCTACGAGCAGTACTTC.

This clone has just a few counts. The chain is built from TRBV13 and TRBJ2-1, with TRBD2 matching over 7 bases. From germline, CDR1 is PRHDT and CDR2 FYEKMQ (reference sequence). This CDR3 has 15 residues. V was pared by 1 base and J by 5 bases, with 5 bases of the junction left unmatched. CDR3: CASSLASGLNNEQFF. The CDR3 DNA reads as TGTGCCAGCAGCTTAGCTAGCGGCCTTAACAATGAGCAGTTCTTC.

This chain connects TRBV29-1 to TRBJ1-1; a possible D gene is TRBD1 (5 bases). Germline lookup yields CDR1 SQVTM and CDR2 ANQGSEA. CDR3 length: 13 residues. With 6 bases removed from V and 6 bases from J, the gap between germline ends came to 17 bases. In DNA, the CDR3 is TGCAGCGTGGGGTGGGGGGGGTCGGCTGAAGCTTTCTTT. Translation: CSVGWGGSAEAFF. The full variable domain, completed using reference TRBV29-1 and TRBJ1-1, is SAVISQKPSRDICQRGTSLTIQCQVDSQVTMMFWYRQQPGQSLTLIATANQGSEATYESGFVIDKFPISRPNLTFSTLTVSNMSPEDSSIYLCSVGWGGSAEAFFGQGTRLTVV.

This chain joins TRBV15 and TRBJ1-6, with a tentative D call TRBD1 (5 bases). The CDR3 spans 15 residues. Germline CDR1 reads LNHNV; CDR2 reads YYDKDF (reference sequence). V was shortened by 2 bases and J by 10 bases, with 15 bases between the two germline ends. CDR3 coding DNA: TGTGCCACCAGCAGAATGCAGGGTGGAATCTCACCCCTCCACTTT. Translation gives CATSRMQGGISPLHF.

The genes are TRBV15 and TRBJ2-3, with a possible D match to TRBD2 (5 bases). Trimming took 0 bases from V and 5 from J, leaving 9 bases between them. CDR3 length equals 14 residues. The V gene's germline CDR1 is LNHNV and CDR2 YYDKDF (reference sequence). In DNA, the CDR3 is TGTGCCACCAGCAGAGATAGCGCTGGAGATACGCAGTATTTT. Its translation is CATSRDSAGDTQYF.

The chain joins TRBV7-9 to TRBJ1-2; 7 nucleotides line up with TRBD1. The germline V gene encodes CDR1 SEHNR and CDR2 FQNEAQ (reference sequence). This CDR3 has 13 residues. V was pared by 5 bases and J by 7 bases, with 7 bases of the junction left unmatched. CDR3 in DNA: TGTGCCAGCAGCCAGACAGGGAACGGTGGCTACACCTTC. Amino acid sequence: CASSQTGNGGYTF.

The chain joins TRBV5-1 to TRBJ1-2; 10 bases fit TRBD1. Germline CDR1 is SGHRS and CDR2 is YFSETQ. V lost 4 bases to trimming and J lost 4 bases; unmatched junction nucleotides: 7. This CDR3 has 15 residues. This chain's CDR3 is CASSPLGTGAYGYTF. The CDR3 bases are TGCGCCAGCAGCCCCCTAGGGACAGGGGCCTATGGCTACACCTTC.

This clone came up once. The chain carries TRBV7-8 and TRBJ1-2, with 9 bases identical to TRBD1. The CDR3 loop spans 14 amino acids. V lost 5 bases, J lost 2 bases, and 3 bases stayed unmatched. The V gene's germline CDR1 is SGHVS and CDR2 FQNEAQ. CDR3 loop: CASSSTGGNYGYTF. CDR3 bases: TGTGCCAGCAGCAGTACAGGGGGCAACTATGGCTACACCTTC.

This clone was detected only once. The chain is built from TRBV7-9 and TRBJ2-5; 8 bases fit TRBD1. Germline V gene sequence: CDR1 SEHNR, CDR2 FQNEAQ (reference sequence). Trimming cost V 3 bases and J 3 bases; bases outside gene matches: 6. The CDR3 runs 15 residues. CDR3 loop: CASSFWTGSKETQYF. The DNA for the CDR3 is TGTGCCAGCAGCTTTTGGACAGGGTCTAAAGAGACCCAGTACTTC.

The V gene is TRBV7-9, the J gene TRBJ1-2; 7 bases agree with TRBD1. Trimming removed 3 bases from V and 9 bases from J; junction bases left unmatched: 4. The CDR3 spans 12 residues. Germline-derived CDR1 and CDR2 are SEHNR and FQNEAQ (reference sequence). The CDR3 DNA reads TGTGCCAGCAGCTTCGACAGGGCCAGCTACACCTTC. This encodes CASSFDRASYTF.

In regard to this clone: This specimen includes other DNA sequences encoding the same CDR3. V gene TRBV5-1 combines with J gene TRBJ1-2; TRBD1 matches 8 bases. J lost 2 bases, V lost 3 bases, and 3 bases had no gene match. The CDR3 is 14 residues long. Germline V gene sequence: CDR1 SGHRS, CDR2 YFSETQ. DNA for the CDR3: TGCGCCAGCAGCTCGGACAGGGCAAACTATGGCTACACCTTC. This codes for CASSSDRANYGYTF.

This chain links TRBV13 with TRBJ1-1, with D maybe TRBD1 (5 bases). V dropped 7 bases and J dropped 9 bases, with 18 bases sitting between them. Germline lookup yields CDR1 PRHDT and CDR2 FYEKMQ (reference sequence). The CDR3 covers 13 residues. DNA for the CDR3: TGTGCCAGCACAACATACCGGGGGGTGAAAGCTTTCTTT. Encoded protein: CASTTYRGVKAFF.

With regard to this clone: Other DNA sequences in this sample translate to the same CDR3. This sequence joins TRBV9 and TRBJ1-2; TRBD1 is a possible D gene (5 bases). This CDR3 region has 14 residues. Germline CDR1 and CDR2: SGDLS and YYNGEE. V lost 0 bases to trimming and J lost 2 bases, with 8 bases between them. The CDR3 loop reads CASSVGGENYGYTF. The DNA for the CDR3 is TGTGCCAGCAGCGTAGGGGGGGAGAACTATGGCTACACCTTC.

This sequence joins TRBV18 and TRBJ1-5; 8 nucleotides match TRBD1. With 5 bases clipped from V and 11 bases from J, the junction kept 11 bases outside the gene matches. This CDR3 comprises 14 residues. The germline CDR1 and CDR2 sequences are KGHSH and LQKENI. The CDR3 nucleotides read TGTGCCAGCTCAATAAAGATTCAGGGGGCGGCCCAGCATTTT. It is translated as CASSIKIQGAAQHF.

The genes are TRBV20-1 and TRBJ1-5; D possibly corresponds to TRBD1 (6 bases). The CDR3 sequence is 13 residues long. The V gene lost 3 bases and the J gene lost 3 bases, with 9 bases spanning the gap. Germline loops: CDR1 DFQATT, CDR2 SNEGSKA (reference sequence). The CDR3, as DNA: TGCAGTGCTAGTCGGACAGCCAATCAGCCCCAGCATTTT. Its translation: CSASRTANQPQHF.

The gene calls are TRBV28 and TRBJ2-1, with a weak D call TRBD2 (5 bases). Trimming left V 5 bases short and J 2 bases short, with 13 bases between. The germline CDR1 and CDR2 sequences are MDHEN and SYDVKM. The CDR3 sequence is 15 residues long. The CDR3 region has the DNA TGTGCCAGCAGTACCCGCGGACTCACCTACAATGAGCAGTTCTTC. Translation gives CASSTRGLTYNEQFF.

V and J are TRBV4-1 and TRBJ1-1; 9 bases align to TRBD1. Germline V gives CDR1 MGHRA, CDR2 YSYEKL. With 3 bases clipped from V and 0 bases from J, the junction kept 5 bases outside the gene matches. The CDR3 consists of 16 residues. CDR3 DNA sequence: TGCGCCAGCAGCCAGAAGGACAGGGGAATGAACACTGAAGCTTTCTTT. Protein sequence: CASSQKDRGMNTEAFF.